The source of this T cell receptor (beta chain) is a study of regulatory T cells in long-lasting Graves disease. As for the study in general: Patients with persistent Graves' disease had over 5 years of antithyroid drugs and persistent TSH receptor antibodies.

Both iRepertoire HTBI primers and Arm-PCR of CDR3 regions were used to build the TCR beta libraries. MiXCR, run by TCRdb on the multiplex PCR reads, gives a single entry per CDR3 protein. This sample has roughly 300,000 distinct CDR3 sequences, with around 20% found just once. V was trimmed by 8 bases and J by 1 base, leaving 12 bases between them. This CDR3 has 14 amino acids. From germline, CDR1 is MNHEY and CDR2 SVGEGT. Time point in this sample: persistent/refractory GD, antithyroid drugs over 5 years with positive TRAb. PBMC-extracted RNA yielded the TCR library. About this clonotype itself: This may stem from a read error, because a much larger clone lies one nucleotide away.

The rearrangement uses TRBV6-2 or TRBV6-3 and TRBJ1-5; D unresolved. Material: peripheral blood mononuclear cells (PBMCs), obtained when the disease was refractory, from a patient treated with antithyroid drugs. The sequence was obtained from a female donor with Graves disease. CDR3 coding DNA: TGTGCCAGCCAAGTCAGCCAGAGCAATCAGCCCCAGCATTTT. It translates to CASQVSQSNQPQHF.